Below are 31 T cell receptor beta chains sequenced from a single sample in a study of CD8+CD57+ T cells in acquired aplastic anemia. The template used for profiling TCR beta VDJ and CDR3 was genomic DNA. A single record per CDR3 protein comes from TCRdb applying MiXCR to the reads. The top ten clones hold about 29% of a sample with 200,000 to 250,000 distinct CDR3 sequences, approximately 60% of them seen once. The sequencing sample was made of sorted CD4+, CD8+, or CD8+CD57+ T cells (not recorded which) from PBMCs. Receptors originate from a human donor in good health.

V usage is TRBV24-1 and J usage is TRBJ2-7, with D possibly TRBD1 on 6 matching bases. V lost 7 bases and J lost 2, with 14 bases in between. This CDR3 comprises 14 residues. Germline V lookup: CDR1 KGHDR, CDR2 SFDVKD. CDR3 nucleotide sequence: TGTGCCACCAGGAGAACGGACAGTACCTACGAGCAGTACTTC. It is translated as CATRRTDSTYEQYF.

CDR3 nucleotide sequence: TGTGCCAGCCCCGACAGGAATCAGCCCCAGCATTTT. Translating it yields CASPDRNQPQHF. The genes are TRBV7-9 and TRBJ1-5; D is perhaps TRBD1 (6 bases). Germline lookup yields CDR1 SEHNR and CDR2 FQNEAQ (reference sequence). Between the trimmed V and J ends, which lost 8 bases and 4 bases, there was a span of 9 bases. The length of the CDR3 is 12 residues.

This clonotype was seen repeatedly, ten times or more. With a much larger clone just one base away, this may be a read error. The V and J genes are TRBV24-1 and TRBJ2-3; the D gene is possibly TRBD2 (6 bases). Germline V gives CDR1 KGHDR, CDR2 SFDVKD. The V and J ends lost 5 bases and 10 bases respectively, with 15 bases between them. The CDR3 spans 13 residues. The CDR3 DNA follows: TGTGCCACCAGTGGGGGAGGTAAGGATGCGCAGTATTTT. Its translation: CATSGGGKDAQYF.

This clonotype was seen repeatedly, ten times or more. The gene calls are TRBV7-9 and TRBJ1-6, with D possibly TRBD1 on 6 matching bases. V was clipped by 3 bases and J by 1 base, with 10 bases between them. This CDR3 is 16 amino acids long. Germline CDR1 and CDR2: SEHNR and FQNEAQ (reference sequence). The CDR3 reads CASSLEGGSYNSPLHF. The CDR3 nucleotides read TGTGCCAGCAGCTTGGAAGGGGGGTCCTATAATTCACCCCTCCACTTT. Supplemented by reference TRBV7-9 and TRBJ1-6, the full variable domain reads DTGVSQNPRHKITKRGQNVTFRCDPISEHNRLYWYRQTLGQGPEFLTYFQNEAQLEKSRLLSDRFSAERPKGSFSTLEIQRTEQGDSAMYLCASSLEGGSYNSPLHFGNGTRLTVT.

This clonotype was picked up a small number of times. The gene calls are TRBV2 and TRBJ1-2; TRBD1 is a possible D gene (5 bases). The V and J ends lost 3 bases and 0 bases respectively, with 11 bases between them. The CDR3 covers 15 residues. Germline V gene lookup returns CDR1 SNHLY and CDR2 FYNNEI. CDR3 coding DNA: TGTGCCAGCAGTGATCGGGGGATATCTAACTATGGCTACACCTTC. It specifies CASSDRGISNYGYTF.

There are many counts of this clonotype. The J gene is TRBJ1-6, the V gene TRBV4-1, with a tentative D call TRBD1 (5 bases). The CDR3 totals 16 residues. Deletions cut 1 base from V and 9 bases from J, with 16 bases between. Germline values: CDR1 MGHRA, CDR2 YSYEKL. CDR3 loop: CASSQGAGEGISPLHF. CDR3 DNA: TGCGCCAGCAGCCAAGGTGCCGGGGAGGGGATTTCACCCCTCCACTTT.

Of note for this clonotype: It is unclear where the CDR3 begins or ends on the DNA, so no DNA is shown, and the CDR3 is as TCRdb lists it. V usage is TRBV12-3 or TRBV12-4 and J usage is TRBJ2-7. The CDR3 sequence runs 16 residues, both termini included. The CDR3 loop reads CASSSANYGYTFEQYF.

The CDR3: CASGGRSGGYTF. CDR3 bases: TGTGCCAGTGGCGGACGCAGCGGGGGCTACACCTTC. The chain carries TRBV9 and TRBJ1-2; D ambiguous. Trimming removed 8 bases at V and 8 bases at J, with 16 bases between. Germline CDR1 SGDLS, CDR2 YYNGEE. The CDR3 is 12 amino acids. Combining the CDR3 with reference TRBV9 and TRBJ1-2 gives the whole variable domain DSGVTQTPKHLITATGQRVTLRCSPRSGDLSVYWYQQSLDQGLQFLIQYYNGEERAKGNILERFSAQQFPDLHSELNLSSLELGDSALYFCASGGRSGGYTFGSGTRLTVV.

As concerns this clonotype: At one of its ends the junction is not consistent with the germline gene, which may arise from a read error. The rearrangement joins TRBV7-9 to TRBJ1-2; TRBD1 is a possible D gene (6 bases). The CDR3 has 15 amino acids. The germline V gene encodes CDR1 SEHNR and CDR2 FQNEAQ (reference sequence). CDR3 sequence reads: CASSLGQGPNYGYSF. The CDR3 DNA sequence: TGTGCCAGCAGCTTAGGGCAGGGGCCAAACTATGGCTACAGCTTC.

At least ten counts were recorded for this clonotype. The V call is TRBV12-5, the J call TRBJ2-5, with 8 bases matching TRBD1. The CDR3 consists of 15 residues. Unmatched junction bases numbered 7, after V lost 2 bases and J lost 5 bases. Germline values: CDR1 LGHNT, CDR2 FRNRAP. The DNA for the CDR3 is TGTGCTAGTGGTTTGTGGACAGGGTTCGGGGAGACCCAGTACTTC. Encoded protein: CASGLWTGFGETQYF. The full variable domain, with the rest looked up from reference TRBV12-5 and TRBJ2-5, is DARVTQTPRHKVTEMGQEVTMRCQPILGHNTVFWYRQTMMQGLELLAYFRNRAPLDDSGMPKDRFSAEMPDATLATLKIQPSEPRDSAVYFCASGLWTGFGETQYFGPGTRLLVL.

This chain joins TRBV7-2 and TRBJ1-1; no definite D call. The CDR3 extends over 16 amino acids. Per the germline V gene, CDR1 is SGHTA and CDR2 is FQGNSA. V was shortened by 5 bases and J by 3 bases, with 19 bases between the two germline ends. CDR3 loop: CASSQVTLAEDTEAFF. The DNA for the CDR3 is TGTGCCAGCAGCCAAGTGACCCTGGCAGAGGACACTGAAGCTTTCTTT.

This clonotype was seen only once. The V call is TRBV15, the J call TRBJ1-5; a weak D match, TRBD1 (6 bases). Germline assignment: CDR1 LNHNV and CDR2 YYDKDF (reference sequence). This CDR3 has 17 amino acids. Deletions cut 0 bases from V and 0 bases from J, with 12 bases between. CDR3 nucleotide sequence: TGTGCCACCAGCAGAGATAGGGGGGATTATAGCAATCAGCCCCAGCATTTT. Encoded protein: CATSRDRGDYSNQPQHF. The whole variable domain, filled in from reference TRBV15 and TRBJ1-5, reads DAMVIQNPRYQVTQFGKPVTLSCSQTLNHNVMYWYQQKSSQAPKLLFHYYDKDFNNEADTPDNFQSRRPNTSFCFLDIRSPGLGDTAMYLCATSRDRGDYSNQPQHFGDGTRLSIL.

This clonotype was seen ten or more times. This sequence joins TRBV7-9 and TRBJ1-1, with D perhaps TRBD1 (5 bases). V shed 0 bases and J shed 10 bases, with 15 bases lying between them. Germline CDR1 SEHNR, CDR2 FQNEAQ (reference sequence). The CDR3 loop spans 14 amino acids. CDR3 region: CASSLALGGERAFF. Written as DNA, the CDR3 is TGTGCCAGCAGCTTAGCCCTCGGGGGGGAGAGAGCTTTCTTT.

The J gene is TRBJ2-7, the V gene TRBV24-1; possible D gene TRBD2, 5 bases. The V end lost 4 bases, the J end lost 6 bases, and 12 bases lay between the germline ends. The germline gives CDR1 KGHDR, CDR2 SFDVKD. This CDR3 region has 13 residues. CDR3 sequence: CATSDPGLPEQYF. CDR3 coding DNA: TGTGCCACCAGTGACCCCGGACTCCCCGAGCAGTACTTC.

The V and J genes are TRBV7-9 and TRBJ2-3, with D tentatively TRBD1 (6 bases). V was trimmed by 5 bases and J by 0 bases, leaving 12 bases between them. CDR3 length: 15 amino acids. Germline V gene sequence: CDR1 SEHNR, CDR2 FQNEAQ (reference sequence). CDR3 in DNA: TGTGCCAGCAGCCTAGGGGGTCTAAGCACAGATACGCAGTATTTT. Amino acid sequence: CASSLGGLSTDTQYF.

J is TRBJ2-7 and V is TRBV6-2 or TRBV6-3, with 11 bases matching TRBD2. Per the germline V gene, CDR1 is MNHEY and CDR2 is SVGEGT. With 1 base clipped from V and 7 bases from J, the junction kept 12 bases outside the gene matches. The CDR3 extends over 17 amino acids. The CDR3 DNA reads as TGTGCCAGCAGTTACTACCCGGTGGGGACTAGCGGAGGGGAGCAGTACTTC. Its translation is CASSYYPVGTSGGEQYF.

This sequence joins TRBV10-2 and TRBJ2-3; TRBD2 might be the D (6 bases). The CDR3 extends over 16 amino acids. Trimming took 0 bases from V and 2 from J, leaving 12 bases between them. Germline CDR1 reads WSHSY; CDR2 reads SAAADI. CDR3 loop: CASSESDAGFTDTQYF. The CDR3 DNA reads TGCGCCAGCAGTGAGTCGGATGCGGGATTCACAGATACGCAGTATTTT.

In DNA, the CDR3 is TGCAGCTCGACAGGGAACGACTATGGCTACACCTTC. This sequence encodes CSSTGNDYGYTF. The gene calls are TRBV29-1 and TRBJ1-2, with TRBD1 matching over 7 bases. Germline V gene data show CDR1 as SQVTM and CDR2 as ANQGSEA. This CDR3 contains 12 residues. With 8 bases clipped from V and 3 bases from J, the junction kept 6 bases outside the gene matches.

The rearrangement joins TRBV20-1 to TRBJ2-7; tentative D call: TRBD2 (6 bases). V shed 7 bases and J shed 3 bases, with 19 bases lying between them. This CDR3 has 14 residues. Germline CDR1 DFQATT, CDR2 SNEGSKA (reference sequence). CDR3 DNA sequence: TGCAGTGGAGGGAGGTTGTCGGGGAGCTACGAGCAGTACTTC. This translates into CSGGRLSGSYEQYF.

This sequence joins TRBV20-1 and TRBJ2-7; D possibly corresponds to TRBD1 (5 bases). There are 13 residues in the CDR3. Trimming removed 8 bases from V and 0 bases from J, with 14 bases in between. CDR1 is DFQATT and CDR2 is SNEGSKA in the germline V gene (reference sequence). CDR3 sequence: CSSTGLTSYEQYF. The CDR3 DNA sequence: TGCAGTAGTACAGGTTTAACCTCCTACGAGCAGTACTTC.

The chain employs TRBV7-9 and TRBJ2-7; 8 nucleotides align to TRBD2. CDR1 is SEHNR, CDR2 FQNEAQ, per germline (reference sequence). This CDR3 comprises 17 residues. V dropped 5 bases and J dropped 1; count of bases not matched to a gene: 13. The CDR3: CASSTRGGGGISYEQYF. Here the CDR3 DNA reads TGTGCCAGCAGCACCCGGGGGGGAGGAGGTATATCCTACGAGCAGTACTTC. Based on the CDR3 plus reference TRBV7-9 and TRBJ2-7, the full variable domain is DTGVSQNPRHKITKRGQNVTFRCDPISEHNRLYWYRQTLGQGPEFLTYFQNEAQLEKSRLLSDRFSAERPKGSFSTLEIQRTEQGDSAMYLCASSTRGGGGISYEQYFGPGTRLTVT.

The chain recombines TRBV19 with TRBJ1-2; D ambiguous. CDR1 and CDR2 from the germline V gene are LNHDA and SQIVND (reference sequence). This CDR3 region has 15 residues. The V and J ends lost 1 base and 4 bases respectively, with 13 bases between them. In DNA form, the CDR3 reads TGTGCCAGTAGTATAGGGGTCGAAGCCCTCTATGGCTACACCTTC. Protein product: CASSIGVEALYGYTF.

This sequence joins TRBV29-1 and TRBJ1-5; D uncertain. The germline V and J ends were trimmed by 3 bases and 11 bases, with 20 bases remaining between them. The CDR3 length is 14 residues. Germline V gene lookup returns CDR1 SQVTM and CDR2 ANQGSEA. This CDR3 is CSVDPSSFQETQHF. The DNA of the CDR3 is TGCAGCGTTGACCCTAGCAGCTTCCAAGAGACCCAGCATTTT.

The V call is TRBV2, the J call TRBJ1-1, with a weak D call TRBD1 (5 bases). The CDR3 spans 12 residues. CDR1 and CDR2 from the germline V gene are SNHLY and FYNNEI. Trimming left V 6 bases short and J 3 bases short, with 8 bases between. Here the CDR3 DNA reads TGTGCCAGCAGGGGACCTGACACTGAAGCTTTCTTT. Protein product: CASRGPDTEAFF.

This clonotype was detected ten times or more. As DNA, the CDR3 is TGTGCCACCATGGGGGATTTCTACAATGAGCAGTTCTTC. It codes for CATMGDFYNEQFF. The V and J genes are TRBV12-3 or TRBV12-4 and TRBJ2-1; the D gene could be TRBD1 or TRBD2 (5 bases each). The CDR3 consists of 13 residues. Trimming removed 10 bases at V and 3 bases at J, with 13 bases between.

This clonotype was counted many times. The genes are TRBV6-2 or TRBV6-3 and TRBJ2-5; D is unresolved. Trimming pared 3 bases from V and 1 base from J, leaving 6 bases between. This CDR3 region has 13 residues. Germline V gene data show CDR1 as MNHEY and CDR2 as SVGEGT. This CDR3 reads CASSYNGQETQYF. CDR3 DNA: TGTGCCAGCAGTTATAACGGCCAAGAGACCCAGTACTTC.

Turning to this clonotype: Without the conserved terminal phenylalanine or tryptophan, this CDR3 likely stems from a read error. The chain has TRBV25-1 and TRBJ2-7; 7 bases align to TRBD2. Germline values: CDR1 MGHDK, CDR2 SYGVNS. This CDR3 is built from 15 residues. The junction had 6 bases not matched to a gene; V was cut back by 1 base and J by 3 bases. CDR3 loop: CASSESELAFYEQYL. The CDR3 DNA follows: TGTGCCAGCAGTGAATCCGAACTAGCGTTCTACGAGCAGTACCTC.

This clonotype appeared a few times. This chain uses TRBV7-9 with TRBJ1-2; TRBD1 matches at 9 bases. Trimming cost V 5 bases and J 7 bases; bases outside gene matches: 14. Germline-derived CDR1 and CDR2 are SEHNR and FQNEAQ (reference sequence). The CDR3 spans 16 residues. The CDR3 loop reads CASSLPRTGAAGGYTF. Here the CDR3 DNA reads TGTGCCAGCAGCCTACCCAGGACAGGGGCGGCGGGTGGCTACACCTTC.

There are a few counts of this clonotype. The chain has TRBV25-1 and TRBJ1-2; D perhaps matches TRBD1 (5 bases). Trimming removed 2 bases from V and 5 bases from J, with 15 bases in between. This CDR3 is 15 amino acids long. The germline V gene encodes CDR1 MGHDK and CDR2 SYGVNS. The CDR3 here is CASSEMGEAAYGYTF. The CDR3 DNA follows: TGTGCCAGCAGTGAAATGGGGGAGGCGGCTTATGGCTACACCTTC.

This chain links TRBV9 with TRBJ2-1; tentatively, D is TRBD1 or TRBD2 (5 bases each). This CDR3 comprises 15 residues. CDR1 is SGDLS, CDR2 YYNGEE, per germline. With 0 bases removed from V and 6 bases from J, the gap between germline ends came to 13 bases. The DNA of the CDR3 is TGTGCCAGCAGCGTAGGGACACTCGGGGCCAATGAGCAGTTCTTC. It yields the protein CASSVGTLGANEQFF.

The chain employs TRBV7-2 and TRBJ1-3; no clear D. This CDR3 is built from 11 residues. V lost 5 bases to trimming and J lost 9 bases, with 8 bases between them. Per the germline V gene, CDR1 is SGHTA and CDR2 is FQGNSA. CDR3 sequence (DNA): TGTGCCAGCAGCCTAGGCGTCACCATATATTTT. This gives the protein CASSLGVTIYF.